A selection of T cell receptor beta chains follows, all from one sample in a study of blood T cell repertoires in COVID-19. The table came from immunoSEQ multiplex PCR; TCRdb's copy has only in-frame clones and leaves some out. The profile shows 70,000 to 95,000 clones, 90% to 95% of them singletons. Material: peripheral blood. Receptors were obtained from a human donor with active COVID-19. The donor label of this sample is uncertain. CDR3s include the opening cysteine and the closing phenylalanine or tryptophan. The order of the fields is D gene, V gene, J gene, clone size, CDR3 protein, CDR3 DNA. The D gene is left open where the match is weak. Size is omitted from some rows. Given values are once, few, many or a class for expanded clones.

TRBD2	TRBV7-9	TRBJ2-7	.	CASSIRTSTYEQYF	TGTGCCAGCAGCATCCGGACTAGCACCTACGAGCAGTACTTC
.	TRBV12-5	TRBJ1-1	.	CASGLTTPLVGNTEAFF	TGTGCTAGTGGTTTGACCACCCCGTTGGTCGGGAACACTGAAGCTTTCTTT
TRBD1	TRBV6-5	TRBJ1-4	.	CASSYWRTGNEKLFF	TGTGCCAGCAGTTACTGGCGGACAGGGAATGAAAAACTGTTTTTT
.	TRBV7-8	TRBJ1-1	once	CASRSVLLNTEAFF	TGTGCCAGCAGGTCGGTGCTCCTGAACACTGAAGCTTTCTTT
TRBD1	TRBV11-3	TRBJ1-2	.	CASSPQTGMEYGYTF	TGTGCCAGCAGCCCCCAGACAGGGATGGAGTATGGCTACACCTTC
TRBD2	TRBV3-1/TRBV3-2	TRBJ2-1	.	CASSQALTSGSYNEQFF	TGTGCCAGCAGCCAGGCCCTTACTAGCGGGAGTTACAATGAGCAGTTCTTC
.	TRBV5-1	TRBJ2-7	.	CASSPSGPGEQYF	TGCGCCAGCAGCCCTTCTGGGCCTGGGGAGCAGTACTTC
.	TRBV27	TRBJ2-4	.	CASSLLRGGIAKNIQYF	TGTGCCAGCAGTTTATTGAGGGGGGGGATAGCCAAAAACATTCAGTACTTC
TRBD1	TRBV28	TRBJ2-7	once	CATLRDRGAVEQYF	TGTGCCACCCTAAGGGACAGGGGTGCGGTCGAGCAGTACTTC
TRBD2	TRBV7-8	TRBJ2-7	few	CATCPSGGSYEQYF	TGTGCCACCTGTCCTAGCGGGGGTAGCTACGAGCAGTACTTC
TRBD2	TRBV6-5	TRBJ2-1	.	CASATAGGYNEQFF	TGTGCCAGCGCGACCGCCGGGGGGTACAATGAGCAGTTCTTC
.	TRBV12-3/TRBV12-4	TRBJ2-1	.	CASSPTSGDRFF	TGTGCCAGCAGCCCAACCTCGGGTGACCGGTTCTTC
.	TRBV9	TRBJ2-3	.	CASSVRGHTDTQYF	TGTGCCAGCAGCGTCAGGGGACACACAGATACGCAGTATTTT
TRBD1	TRBV11-3	TRBJ2-1	.	CASSPTGTGRNEQFF	TGTGCCAGCAGCCCGACAGGGACAGGCAGGAATGAGCAGTTCTTC
.	TRBV5-1	TRBJ2-7	.	CASSREYEQYF	TGCGCCAGCAGCCGGGAGTACGAGCAGTACTTC
.	TRBV12-3/TRBV12-4	TRBJ1-5	.	CASSLGGAQHF	TGTGCCAGCAGTCTGGGGGGGGCCCAGCATTTT
.	TRBV7-9	TRBJ2-3	.	CASSSPSGGRTDTQYF	TGTGCCAGCAGCTCCCCGTCGGGTGGGAGGACAGATACGCAGTATTTT
TRBD1	TRBV20-1	TRBJ2-1	.	CSAGPGQGQFF	TGCAGTGCTGGACCGGGACAGGGACAGTTCTTC
.	TRBV15	TRBJ2-1	.	CATSRGQAVRNEQFF	TGTGCCACCAGCAGAGGACAGGCGGTACGGAATGAGCAGTTCTTC
.	TRBV5-6	TRBJ2-6	.	CASRHSDSGANVLTF	TGTGCCAGCAGGCACTCTGACTCTGGGGCCAACGTCCTGACTTTC
TRBD2	TRBV11-3	TRBJ2-1	.	CASSLESGSYNEQFF	TGTGCCAGCAGCTTAGAAAGCGGGAGCTACAATGAGCAGTTCTTC
.	TRBV5-4	TRBJ2-2	.	CASSLTTQNTGELFF	TGTGCCAGCAGCCTTACAACCCAGAACACCGGGGAGCTGTTTTTT
.	TRBV4-1	TRBJ1-2	.	CASSLGGKFYGYTF	TGCGCCAGCAGCCTGGGAGGGAAATTCTATGGCTACACCTTC
.	TRBV12-3/TRBV12-4	TRBJ2-7	.	CASRSGGGREQYF	TGTGCCAGCAGGTCTGGCGGGGGCAGGGAGCAGTACTTC
.	TRBV12-3/TRBV12-4	TRBJ2-5	.	CASSPAGPPQYF	TGTGCCAGCAGCCCGGCGGGACCTCCTCAGTACTTC
TRBD2	TRBV6-2/TRBV6-3	TRBJ2-7	.	CASSTLTSGNIYEQYF	TGTGCCAGCAGTACTCTAACTAGCGGGAATATCTACGAGCAGTACTTC
TRBD2	TRBV24-1	TRBJ2-1	.	CATSDWTSGSVNEQFF	TGTGCCACCAGTGACTGGACTAGCGGGAGTGTGAATGAGCAGTTCTTC
.	TRBV18	TRBJ2-2	.	CASSPATTGELFF	TGTGCCAGCTCACCGGCAACGACCGGGGAGCTGTTTTTT
TRBD1	TRBV28	TRBJ2-4	.	CASSPSYGTGAPKNIQYF	TGTGCCAGCAGTCCCTCCTACGGGACAGGGGCCCCAAAAAACATTCAGTACTTC
TRBD2	TRBV7-2	TRBJ2-7	.	CASSSSGGYEQYF	TGTGCCAGCAGCTCTAGCGGGGGGTACGAGCAGTACTTC
TRBD2	TRBV7-9	TRBJ2-5	once	CASSLVAGAFQETQYF	TGTGCCAGCAGCTTAGTAGCGGGAGCCTTCCAAGAGACCCAGTACTTC
TRBD2	TRBV28	TRBJ2-7	.	CASHTSGLIYEQYF	TGTGCCAGCCACACTAGCGGCCTAATCTACGAGCAGTACTTC
TRBD2	TRBV19	TRBJ2-5	few	CASSISGGAETQYF	TGTGCCAGTAGTATTAGCGGGGGGGCCGAGACCCAGTACTTC
.	TRBV7-2	TRBJ2-1	.	CASSSPGLTTNEQFF	TGTGCCAGCAGCTCTCCGGGACTTACTACCAATGAGCAGTTCTTC
.	TRBV28	TRBJ1-5	.	CASRLSGGNQPQHF	TGTGCCAGCCGGCTGTCAGGGGGCAATCAGCCCCAGCATTTT
TRBD1	TRBV7-2	TRBJ2-3	few	CASTQDRGKTDTQYF	TGTGCCAGCACCCAGGACAGGGGGAAGACAGATACGCAGTATTTT
.	TRBV28	TRBJ2-7	.	CASSPSLGSSYEQYF	TGTGCCAGCAGCCCGTCTTTGGGGAGCTCCTACGAGCAGTACTTC
.	TRBV5-1	TRBJ2-1	.	CASSPPGGGNEQFF	TGCGCCAGCAGCCCCCCAGGAGGAGGCAATGAGCAGTTCTTC
.	TRBV28	TRBJ1-2	.	CASIGRLYGYTF	TGTGCCAGCATCGGCAGACTCTATGGCTACACCTTC
TRBD1	TRBV11-2	TRBJ1-2	.	CASSLGTGVGYTF	TGTGCCAGCAGCTTGGGAACAGGGGTTGGCTACACCTTC
TRBD1	TRBV6-1	TRBJ1-5	once	CASSETGGINQPQHF	TGTGCCAGCAGTGAAACAGGGGGTATCAATCAGCCCCAGCATTTT
TRBD1	TRBV24-1	TRBJ1-2	.	CATSEGTGVFTF	TGTGCCACCAGTGAAGGGACAGGCGTTTTCACCTTC
TRBD1	TRBV11-2	TRBJ2-7	.	CASSPRQGRNYEQYF	TGTGCCAGCAGCCCGAGACAGGGACGAAACTACGAGCAGTACTTC
.	TRBV5-1	TRBJ1-3	.	CASSLTGRERNTIYF	TGCGCCAGCAGCTTGACAGGGAGGGAAAGAAACACCATATATTTT
TRBD1	TRBV5-1	TRBJ2-2	.	CASSLADRVDTGELFF	TGCGCCAGCAGCTTGGCGGACAGGGTAGACACCGGGGAGCTGTTTTTT
TRBD2	TRBV19	TRBJ2-1	once	CASSIAPRGAGESDEQFF	TGTGCCAGTAGTATAGCCCCGAGGGGAGCGGGAGAAAGCGATGAGCAGTTCTTC
.	TRBV27	TRBJ2-5	.	CASSPTGLYQETQYF	TGTGCCAGCAGCCCGACCGGGTTGTACCAAGAGACCCAGTACTTC
.	TRBV18	TRBJ2-7	.	CASSPGQSYEQYF	TGTGCCAGCTCCCCCGGACAGTCCTACGAGCAGTACTTC
.	TRBV28	TRBJ2-7	.	CASSPRIYEQYF	TGTGCCAGCAGTCCGAGGATCTACGAGCAGTACTTC